The rows below give T cell receptor beta chains drawn from one sample of a study of blood T cell repertoires in COVID-19. Clones were read by immunoSEQ multiplex PCR, and TCRdb kept only the in-frame ones, dropping some. The sample consists of about 210,000 clones, 88% of them appearing once. The sample consisted of peripheral blood. These receptors all stem from a man in his forties with acute or convalescent COVID-19. The CDR3 runs from the conserved cysteine through the conserved F or W. D genes are given only for firm matches. Not every row has a clone size; where given, it reads once, few, many or a size class.

abundance,j_gene,d_gene,v_gene,CDR3aa,CDR3nt
-,TRBJ2-7,TRBD2,TRBV4-2,CASSPILAGKYEQYF,TGTGCCAGCAGCCCAATACTAGCGGGGAAATACGAGCAGTACTTC
once,TRBJ1-1,-,TRBV30,CAWSRQSNTEAFF,TGTGCCTGGAGCCGACAGAGTAACACTGAAGCTTTCTTT
-,TRBJ1-1,-,TRBV27,CASSLTGTEAFF,TGTGCCAGCAGCTTGACAGGCACTGAAGCTTTCTTT
once,TRBJ2-5,-,TRBV24-1,CATSDTRVGETQYF,TGTGCCACCAGTGATACCAGGGTAGGGGAGACCCAGTACTTC
-,TRBJ2-5,TRBD1,TRBV7-6,CASSSLTGGGETQYF,TGTGCCAGCAGCTCATTGACAGGGGGCGGGGAGACCCAGTACTTC
once,TRBJ2-1,TRBD2,TRBV11-3,CASSLGGGRVYNEQFF,TGTGCCAGCAGCTTAGGAGGTGGGAGGGTCTACAATGAGCAGTTCTTC
-,TRBJ1-5,TRBD1,TRBV5-1,CASSTNTGVSNQPQHF,TGCGCCAGCAGCACCAACACAGGGGTTAGCAATCAGCCCCAGCATTTT
few,TRBJ2-7,TRBD1,TRBV10-1,CASSTGTGSDEQYF,TGCGCCAGCAGCACCGGGACAGGGTCTGACGAGCAGTACTTC
-,TRBJ2-3,-,TRBV5-6,CASSLGFRRSTDTQYF,TGTGCCAGCAGCTTGGGCTTCAGGAGGAGCACAGATACGCAGTATTTT
-,TRBJ2-7,-,TRBV5-1,CASSQSSVDTGEQYF,TGCGCCAGCAGTCAGTCATCCGTGGACACGGGCGAGCAGTACTTC
-,TRBJ2-1,TRBD2,TRBV7-2,CASSLVPPGLAGANEQFF,TGTGCCAGCAGCTTAGTCCCTCCGGGACTAGCGGGAGCCAATGAGCAGTTCTTC
few,TRBJ2-7,-,TRBV12-3/TRBV12-4,CASSPDSFEQYF,TGTGCCAGCAGTCCTGACAGCTTCGAGCAGTACTTC
-,TRBJ2-5,TRBD1,TRBV4-3,CASSRDRVETQYF,TGCGCCAGCAGCCGGGACAGGGTGGAGACCCAGTACTTC
-,TRBJ2-7,-,TRBV5-6,CASSRVGLEQYF,TGTGCCAGCAGCCGGGTCGGTTTAGAGCAGTACTTC
-,TRBJ2-2,-,TRBV7-9,CASSPFSTVTGELFF,TGTGCCAGCAGCCCCTTTTCGACAGTCACCGGGGAGCTGTTTTTT
-,TRBJ1-1,TRBD1,TRBV5-1,CASSGQGEGEAFF,TGCGCCAGCAGCGGACAGGGAGAGGGTGAAGCTTTCTTT
-,TRBJ2-2,-,TRBV29-1,CSVDVENTGELFF,TGCAGCGTTGATGTAGAGAACACCGGGGAGCTGTTTTTT
-,TRBJ2-3,-,TRBV18,CASSPPGTDTQYF,TGTGCCAGCTCACCGCCAGGAACAGATACGCAGTATTTT
-,TRBJ2-7,-,TRBV19,CASIPKQGRFYEQYF,TGTGCCAGTATCCCGAAACAGGGAAGGTTCTACGAGCAGTACTTC
-,TRBJ1-5,-,TRBV7-9,CASSLDSSNQPQHF,TGTGCCAGCAGCTTGGACAGCAGCAATCAGCCCCAGCATTTT
-,TRBJ1-3,-,TRBV30,CAWSTGDMRTIYF,TGTGCCTGGAGTACGGGGGATATGAGAACCATATATTTT
-,TRBJ2-7,-,TRBV5-1,CASSSPGDSYEQYF,TGCGCCAGCAGCTCCCCCGGGGACTCCTACGAGCAGTACTTC
-,TRBJ1-2,TRBD1,TRBV6-5,CASSLTGENGYTF,TGTGCCAGCAGCCTGACAGGGGAGAATGGCTACACCTTC
-,TRBJ2-7,TRBD1,TRBV5-4,CASSWDRGGYEQYF,TGTGCCAGCAGCTGGGACAGGGGTGGCTACGAGCAGTACTTC
-,TRBJ2-1,-,TRBV3-1/TRBV3-2,CASSQGGFINEQFF,TGTGCCAGCAGCCAAGGAGGCTTCATTAATGAGCAGTTCTTC
-,TRBJ2-1,-,TRBV7-2,CASSLVAGAYNEQFF,TGTGCCAGCAGCTTAGTGGCAGGGGCCTACAATGAGCAGTTCTTC
-,TRBJ2-1,-,TRBV11-2,CASSLGVGGLEQFF,TGTGCCAGCAGCTTAGGGGTTGGGGGCCTCGAGCAGTTCTTC